The source of this T cell receptor beta chain is a study of post-analysis software for immune sequencing data. Overall study findings and caveats: People with multiple sclerosis had a significantly lower normalized Chao1 diversity than controls did. In patients, TRBV5-6, TRBV5-1 and TRBV20-1 belonged to about five TRBV segments found more frequently than in controls.

The CDR3 consists of 15 residues. Germline CDR1 reads SGHRS; CDR2 reads YFSETQ. Deletions cut 4 bases from V and 8 bases from J, with 19 bases between. Presence of unique molecular identifiers characterized the TCR beta cDNA libraries. From the PCR reads, TCRdb called clonotypes with MiXCR, one entry per CDR3 protein. The top ten hold approximately 0.55% of the sample, which has approximately 730,000 distinct CDR3 sequences, 25% to 30% seen once. This clonotype has a handful of counts. Its target is unknown. This receptor was obtained from a girl between 5 and 17 years old with multiple sclerosis. The chain links TRBV5-1 to TRBJ2-1, with a weak D call TRBD2 (6 bases). The specimen sequenced was blood. The CDR3 DNA follows: TGCGCCAGCAGCACAAGCGGCGGAGGGAGTGATGAGCAGTTCTTC. This sequence encodes CASSTSGGGSDEQFF.